Given below is one T cell receptor beta chain in context. This record belongs to a study of blood T cell repertoires in COVID-19. Here immunoSEQ multiplex PCR was the method, and the copy in TCRdb shows in-frame clones only, minus some. The table lists 150,000 to 200,000 clones, 70% to 90% of them singletons. The receptor was isolated from a man aged 60 to 75 with acute or convalescent COVID-19. The sequencing sample was made of peripheral blood.

The CDR3 sequence: CASSVLTGPSREKLFF. The CDR3 bases are TGTGCCAGCAGCGTTCTGACAGGGCCATCACGGGAAAAACTGTTTTTT. This chain connects TRBV2 to TRBJ1-4; 7 positions match TRBD1. Losses at the gene ends were 6 bases for V and 8 bases for J; bases not matched to a gene: 15. Looked up from germline, CDR1 is SNHLY and CDR2 is FYNNEI. The CDR3 runs to 16 residues.